This TCR beta chain was observed in a study of blood T cell repertoires in COVID-19. Trimming removed 4 bases at V and 10 bases at J, with 19 bases between. The CDR3 contains 14 residues. Germline V lookup: CDR1 MGHRA, CDR2 YSYEKL. Method: immunoSEQ multiplex PCR; TCRdb's copy keeps in-frame clones and lacks some. The repertoire includes about 340,000 clones, about 89% of them detected once, and around 6% sits in the top ten. The clonotype originates from a woman aged 45 to 65 with COVID-19, enrolled during active disease. This rearrangement joins TRBV4-1 to TRBJ1-2; the D gene is possibly TRBD1 (6 bases). Sample: peripheral blood. CDR3: CASSPRGRPVDYTF. The CDR3 nucleotides read TGCGCCAGCAGCCCCAGGGGACGGCCAGTTGACTACACCTTC.